This T cell receptor beta chain appears in the sequencing data of a study of shared clonotypes between healthy human individuals. Sorted-subset replicate PCRs used 150 to 250 ng of genomic DNA. This amount corresponded to some 32,000 T cell genomes. Profiling relied on immunoSEQ multiplex PCR, and the TCRdb table lists in-frame clones only, not all of them. The data show roughly 2 million clones, with roughly 94% seen just once and 0.9% to 1.3% held by the top ten. Study conclusions and caveats: Naive CD4 clonotypes were shared across several donors at around 5.4%.

The naive CD8 subset, CD45RO-negative cells positively selected for CCR7, excluded terminally differentiated effector memory CD45RA+ cells. Healthy HIV-negative adults without recent acute infections or vaccinations served as donors. The study drew all its donors from Caucasian adults living in Nashville, Tennessee. As concerns this clone: The antigen remains unidentified.

Sequencing used naive CD8+ T cells sorted from blood. The TCR comes from a man aged 18 to 30 in good health.

CDR3: CASSPQEVWPEQFF. Written as DNA, the CDR3 is TGCGCCAGCAGCCCTCAGGAGGTTTGGCCGGAGCAGTTCTTC. The chain joins TRBV4-1 to TRBJ2-1; TRBD2 is a possible D gene (5 bases). Germline V gene data show CDR1 as MGHRA and CDR2 as YSYEKL. V was clipped by 4 bases and J by 10 bases, with 17 bases between them. The CDR3 is made up of 14 amino acids.